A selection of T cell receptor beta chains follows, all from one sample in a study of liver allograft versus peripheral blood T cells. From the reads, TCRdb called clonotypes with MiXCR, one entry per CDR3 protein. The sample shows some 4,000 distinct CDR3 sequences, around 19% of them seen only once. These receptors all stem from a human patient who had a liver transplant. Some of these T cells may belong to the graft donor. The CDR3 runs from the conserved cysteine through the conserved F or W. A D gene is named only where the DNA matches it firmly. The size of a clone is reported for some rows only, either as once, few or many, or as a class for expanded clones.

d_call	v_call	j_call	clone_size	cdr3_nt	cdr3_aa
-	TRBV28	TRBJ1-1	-	TGTGCCAGCAGTTTATTAGGGGAGAACACTGAAGCTTTCTTT	CASSLLGENTEAFF
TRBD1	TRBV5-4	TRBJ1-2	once	TGTGCCAGCAGTCCCGGGACAGGGGGCTACACCTTC	CASSPGTGGYTF
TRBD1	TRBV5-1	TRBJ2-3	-	TGCGCCAGCAGCCCGAACAGGGGTTGGGGCACAGATACGCAGTATTTT	CASSPNRGWGTDTQYF
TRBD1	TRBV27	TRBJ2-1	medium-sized	TGTGCCAGCAGTCAGGGACAGGGTCTCTACAATGAGCAGTTCTTC	CASSQGQGLYNEQFF
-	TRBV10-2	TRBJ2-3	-	TGCGCCAGCAGTGAGTCAATGGGACTCGCAGATACGCAGTATTTT	CASSESMGLADTQYF
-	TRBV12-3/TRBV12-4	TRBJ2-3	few	TGTGCCAGCAGTTTAGAGGCCCCTTGGGGTGTTACGCAGTATTTT	CASSLEAPWGVTQYF
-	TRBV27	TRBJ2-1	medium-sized	TGTGCCAGCAGTTCAGGAACCTACAATGAGCAGTTCTTC	CASSSGTYNEQFF
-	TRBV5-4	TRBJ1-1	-	TGTGCCAGCAGCTTCGACACGAACACTGAAGCTTTCTTT	CASSFDTNTEAFF
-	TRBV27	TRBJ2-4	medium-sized	TGTGCCTCGACGATGGCCCCAGGGGGGAAAAACATTCAGTACTTC	CASTMAPGGKNIQYF
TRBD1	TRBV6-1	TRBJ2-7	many	TGTGCCAGCACCCAAGGAGCCGGGACAGGGAGCGACGAGCAGTACTTC	CASTQGAGTGSDEQYF
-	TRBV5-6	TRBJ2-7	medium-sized	TGTGCCAGCAGCTTGCAGGATCAATCCTCCTACGAGCAGTACTTC	CASSLQDQSSYEQYF
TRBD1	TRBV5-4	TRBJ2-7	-	TGTGCCAGCAGCCTTAGCCGGGACAGGGGGGGGAACGAGCAGTACTTC	CASSLSRDRGGNEQYF
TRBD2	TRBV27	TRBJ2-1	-	TGTGCCAGCAGTGCGACTAGCGGGTACAATGAGCAGTTCTTC	CASSATSGYNEQFF
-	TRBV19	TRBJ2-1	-	TGTGCCAGTACTTGGGACTCCTACAATGAGCAGTTCTTC	CASTWDSYNEQFF
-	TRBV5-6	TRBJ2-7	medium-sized	TGTGCCAGCAGCCTGGTAGGGGTCGTCGAGCAGTACTTC	CASSLVGVVEQYF
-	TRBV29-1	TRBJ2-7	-	TGCAGCGTAGTTTGGGCCTCTGGCGAGCAGTACTTC	CSVVWASGEQYF
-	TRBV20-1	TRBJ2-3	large	TGCAGTGCTACGGGCCGCACAGATACGCAGTATTTT	CSATGRTDTQYF
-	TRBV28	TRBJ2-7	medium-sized	TGTGCCAGCAACCCAGGAACAGGGTTGGTCGAGCAGTACTTC	CASNPGTGLVEQYF
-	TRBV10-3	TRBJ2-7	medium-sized	TGTGCCAGCACACAGGGTAGGGACGAGCAGTACTTC	CASTQGRDEQYF
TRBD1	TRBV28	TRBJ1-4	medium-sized	TGTGCCAGCAGTTTAACGGGACAGCTTAATGAAAAACTGTTTTTT	CASSLTGQLNEKLFF
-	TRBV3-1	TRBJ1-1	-	TGTGCCAGCAGCCAAGAGTTGTCAGTGAACACTGAAGCTTTCTTT	CASSQELSVNTEAFF
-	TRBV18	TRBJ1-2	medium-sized	TGTGCCAGCTCACCGGGTTCGCCAGGGAACTATGGCTACACCTTC	CASSPGSPGNYGYTF
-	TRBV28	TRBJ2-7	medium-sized	TGTGCCAGCACAGGTCCCTACGAGCAGTACTTC	CASTGPYEQYF
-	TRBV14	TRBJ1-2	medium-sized	TGTGCCAGCAGCCAAGGACAGCCCTTTAACTATGGCTACACCTTC	CASSQGQPFNYGYTF
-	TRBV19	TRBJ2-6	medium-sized	TGTGCCAGTAGTCCGCAGGTGGATGGGGCCAACGTCCTGACTTTC	CASSPQVDGANVLTF
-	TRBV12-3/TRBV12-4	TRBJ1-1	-	TGTGCCAGCAGTCCCTCGAAGGTTGAAGCTTTCTTT	CASSPSKVEAFF
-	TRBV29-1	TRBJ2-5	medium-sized	TGCAGCGTCGAGGGGGAAGGTTGGCAGACCCAGTACTTC	CSVEGEGWQTQYF
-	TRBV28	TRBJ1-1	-	TGTGCCAGCCAAACAGTCACTGAAGCTTTCTTT	CASQTVTEAFF